One sample yielded the 17 T cell receptor beta chains listed below, sequenced in a study of T cell responses to AZD1222 COVID-19 vaccine (dated by TCRdb to the early 2020s). The protocol used for the library was the immunoSEQ multiplex PCR assay. This is the immuneACCESS table as TCRdb keeps it, with only in-frame sequences that have V and J called. A part of the clones is gone; compared with another copy, unresolved V genes explain less than half, and the rest is unexplained. Counted in this sample were 97,000 or so clones; approximately 87% of them appeared once. The ten biggest clones cover about 2.9% of the sample. The sample's time point label, in plain terms: baseline before first vaccination. The sample here was peripheral blood, taken on day 0 of AZD1222 vaccination. These receptors were obtained from an adult in good health.

The chain couples TRBV11-1 to TRBJ1-4; 7 bases line up with TRBD1. CDR1 is SGHAT and CDR2 is FQDESV in the germline V gene (reference sequence). With V trimmed by 2 bases and J by 5 bases, 5 bases remained unmatched. This CDR3 spans 15 amino acids. The DNA of the CDR3 is TGTGCCAGCAGCTTAATGGGGACAGAGAATGAAAAACTGTTTTTT. The encoded protein is CASSLMGTENEKLFF.

The V call is TRBV2, the J call TRBJ1-1; 10 bases match TRBD1. Trimming cost V 5 bases and J 1 base; bases outside gene matches: 4. Germline CDR1 and CDR2: SNHLY and FYNNEI. The CDR3 sequence is 15 residues long. The CDR3 reads CASSRQGARNTEAFF. CDR3 sequence (DNA): TGTGCCAGCAGTCGACAGGGGGCAAGGAACACTGAAGCTTTCTTT.

The chain is built from TRBV10-3 and TRBJ2-1, with TRBD2 identical over 10 bases. The CDR3 contains 15 residues. The ends lost 7 bases at V and 7 bases at J; junction bases unmatched: 10. Per the germline V gene, CDR1 is ENHRY and CDR2 is SYGVKD. CDR3 sequence (DNA): TGTGCCATCACCGAGCGGGAGGGCCTTTCTAATGAGCAGTTCTTC. Translated, it gives CAITEREGLSNEQFF.

This clone came up a few times. The rearrangement links TRBV10-3 to TRBJ1-2; 9 nucleotides align to TRBD1. Germline V gene lookup returns CDR1 ENHRY and CDR2 SYGVKD. With V trimmed by 6 bases and J by 4 bases, 3 bases remained unmatched. This CDR3 spans 13 amino acids. DNA of the CDR3: TGTGCCATCAGCGCGGACAGGGGCTATGGCTACACCTTC. As protein: CAISADRGYGYTF.

CDR3 bases: TGTGCCATCAGTGAGTCGGGGAGAGCCAACACTGAAGCTTTCTTT. Encoded protein: CAISESGRANTEAFF. The rearrangement joins TRBV10-3 to TRBJ1-1, with unresolved D. V was trimmed by 0 bases and J by 2 bases, leaving 10 bases between them. The CDR3 contains 15 residues. The germline CDR1 and CDR2 sequences are ENHRY and SYGVKD.

The chain couples TRBV15 to TRBJ1-2; 10 positions agree with TRBD1. In germline, CDR1 is LNHNV, CDR2 YYDKDF (reference sequence). The CDR3 length is 14 residues. Germline trimming cut 3 bases from V and 4 bases from J; bases unmatched to any gene: 2. The DNA of the CDR3 is TGTGCCACCAGCAGGGGACAGGGGCCCTATGGCTACACCTTC. Protein: CATSRGQGPYGYTF.

The chain recombines TRBV19 with TRBJ2-1; 8 bases agree with TRBD1. Germline V CDR1 and CDR2: LNHDA, SQIVND (reference sequence). Trimming cost V 9 bases and J 6 bases; bases outside gene matches: 19. The CDR3 covers 17 residues. CDR3 sequence: CASRYPPPDRVGNEQFF. CDR3 DNA sequence: TGTGCCAGCCGATACCCCCCCCCGGACAGGGTAGGCAATGAGCAGTTCTTC.

This clone has just a few counts. This rearrangement joins TRBV7-2 to TRBJ2-3; TRBD2 agrees at 7 bases. CDR3 length equals 19 residues. Trimming took 3 bases from V and 3 from J; bases not matched to a gene: 18. Germline values: CDR1 SGHTA, CDR2 FQGNSA. CDR3 loop: CASSFNSGYREVGTDTQYF. Written as DNA, the CDR3 is TGTGCCAGCAGCTTCAATTCGGGCTACCGGGAGGTCGGTACAGATACGCAGTATTTT.

The chain employs TRBV6-5 and TRBJ2-5; 7 bases align to TRBD1. Germline V gene sequence: CDR1 MNHEY, CDR2 SVGAGI. This CDR3 is 15 amino acids long. With 4 bases clipped from V and 1 base from J, the junction kept 6 bases outside the gene matches. CDR3 sequence: CASSSGGVGQETQYF. The CDR3 DNA follows: TGTGCCAGCAGTTCAGGGGGAGTGGGCCAAGAGACCCAGTACTTC.

The chain has TRBV19 and TRBJ1-2; D is unclear. The ends were cut back, 5 bases at V and 5 bases at J, with 9 bases in the middle. From germline, CDR1 is LNHDA and CDR2 SQIVND (reference sequence). There are 12 residues in the CDR3. Here the CDR3 DNA reads TGTGCCAGTAGTCGGACGGGATATGGCTACACCTTC. Translating gives CASSRTGYGYTF.

The chain recombines TRBV13 with TRBJ2-7; D might be TRBD1 (6 bases). Trimming took off 1 base at V and 2 bases at J, with 15 bases between the two ends. The CDR3 totals 16 residues. Germline assignment: CDR1 PRHDT and CDR2 FYEKMQ (reference sequence). CDR3 amino acids: CASSLEVGGQTYEQYF. CDR3 sequence (DNA): TGTGCCAGCAGCTTAGAGGTAGGCGGACAGACCTACGAGCAGTACTTC. The full variable domain, rest sourced from reference TRBV13 and TRBJ2-7, is AAGVIQSPRHLIKEKRETATLKCYPIPRHDTVYWYQQGPGQDPQFLISFYEKMQSDKGSIPDRFSAQQFSDYHSELNMSSLELGDSALYFCASSLEVGGQTYEQYFGPGTRLTVT.

The chain recombines TRBV6-2 or TRBV6-3 with TRBJ2-7, with 10 nucleotides matching TRBD2. The V and J ends lost 6 bases and 6 bases, in that order; junction bases with no gene match: 8. The CDR3 covers 14 residues. The V gene's germline CDR1 is MNHEY and CDR2 SVGEGT. CDR3 region: CASSAPGLASEQYF. The CDR3 coding sequence is TGTGCCAGCAGCGCACCGGGACTAGCGTCCGAGCAGTACTTC.

The rearrangement joins TRBV15 to TRBJ2-1; D is possibly TRBD2 (5 bases). Trimming took off 0 bases at V and 3 bases at J, with 15 bases between the two ends. CDR1 and CDR2 from the germline V gene are LNHNV and YYDKDF (reference sequence). The CDR3 is 17 amino acids. This CDR3 is CATSRDLRVQVYNEQFF. The CDR3 coding sequence is TGTGCCACCAGCAGAGATTTGAGGGTCCAGGTCTACAATGAGCAGTTCTTC. Full variable domain (outside the CDR3, taken from reference TRBV15 and TRBJ2-1): DAMVIQNPRYQVTQFGKPVTLSCSQTLNHNVMYWYQQKSSQAPKLLFHYYDKDFNNEADTPDNFQSRRPNTSFCFLDIRSPGLGDTAMYLCATSRDLRVQVYNEQFFGPGTRLTVL.

This chain connects TRBV9 to TRBJ2-7, with 9 positions matching TRBD1. The CDR3 contains 15 residues. Germline V CDR1 and CDR2: SGDLS, YYNGEE. After removal of 2 bases from V and 2 bases from J, the junction contained 5 bases not matched to a gene. The CDR3 protein is CASSVRTGETYEQYF. The DNA of the CDR3 is TGTGCCAGCAGCGTGAGGACAGGGGAAACCTACGAGCAGTACTTC.

CDR3 DNA sequence: TGCGCCAGCAGCCAGATAGCCGAGAAAGAGACCCAGTACTTC. Encoded protein: CASSQIAEKETQYF. This chain links TRBV4-1 with TRBJ2-5, with unresolved D. This CDR3 is 14 amino acids long. Deletions cut 3 bases from V and 3 bases from J, with 11 bases between. Germline-derived CDR1 and CDR2 are MGHRA and YSYEKL.

This chain joins TRBV7-9 and TRBJ1-2, with D possibly being TRBD1 (5 bases). The CDR3 has 15 amino acids. V lost 3 bases to trimming and J lost 2 bases, with 13 bases between them. Looked up from germline, CDR1 is SEHNR and CDR2 is FQNEAQ (reference sequence). The CDR3 sequence: CASSFPGLANYGYTF. The CDR3 nucleotides read TGTGCCAGCAGCTTCCCGGGACTTGCGAACTATGGCTACACCTTC. Looking up the rest from reference TRBV7-9 and TRBJ1-2 gives the full variable domain: DTGVSQNPRHKITKRGQNVTFRCDPISEHNRLYWYRQTLGQGPEFLTYFQNEAQLEKSRLLSDRFSAERPKGSFSTLEIQRTEQGDSAMYLCASSFPGLANYGYTFGSGTRLTVV.

V and J are TRBV28 and TRBJ2-7; 10 bases map to TRBD2. The V segment lost 6 bases and the J segment 3 bases; nucleotides outside the gene matches: 5. The CDR3 has 14 amino acids. Germline V gene lookup returns CDR1 MDHEN and CDR2 SYDVKM. The CDR3 nucleotides read TGTGCCAGCAGGCTGGGACTAGCGAACTACGAGCAGTACTTC. Protein sequence: CASRLGLANYEQYF.